The 24 T cell receptor beta chains reported below all come from one sample, sequenced in a study of cytomegalovirus exposure and HLA in healthy donors. PCR involved 60 Vbeta and 13 Jbeta primers. Data came from immunoSEQ multiplex PCR; TCRdb stores just in-frame clones and leaves some out. The table has roughly 58,000 clones, approximately 83% seen once; the top ten hold roughly 1.5%. Source material: PBMCs. The receptors were gathered from a human donor in good health.

This clone was recorded only once. The rearrangement uses TRBV7-6 and TRBJ2-7, with 11 nucleotides matching TRBD2. Germline CDR1 SGHVS, CDR2 FNYEAQ. The CDR3 has 15 amino acids. The ends lost 2 bases at V and 5 bases at J; junction bases unmatched: 5. The CDR3 spells CASSLIAGGRNEQYF. The CDR3 nucleotides read TGTGCCAGCAGCTTAATAGCGGGAGGGAGAAACGAGCAGTACTTC.

The rearrangement uses TRBV2 and TRBJ1-3, with D possibly TRBD1 on 5 matching bases. Trimming took 3 bases from V and 3 from J, leaving 12 bases between them. Germline assignment: CDR1 SNHLY and CDR2 FYNNEI. The CDR3 consists of 15 residues. This CDR3 reads CASSDVQAFGNTIYF. CDR3 in DNA: TGTGCCAGCAGTGACGTACAGGCCTTTGGAAACACCATATATTTT.

The rearrangement uses TRBV6-5 and TRBJ1-4; no firm D call. CDR1 and CDR2 from the germline V gene are MNHEY and SVGAGI. Trimming cost V 2 bases and J 10 bases, with 20 bases left between them. The CDR3 contains 16 residues. CDR3 DNA sequence: TGTGCCAGCAGTTACGAACCCGGGTCCCCGACCGGAAAACTGTTTTTT. Amino acids: CASSYEPGSPTGKLFF.

The chain combines TRBV28 with TRBJ1-5, with 8 bases aligning to TRBD1. Per the germline V gene, CDR1 is MDHEN and CDR2 is SYDVKM. This CDR3 has 15 residues. The V segment lost 4 bases and the J segment 5 bases; nucleotides outside the gene matches: 7. CDR3 in amino acids: CASSSGQGGYQPQHF. CDR3 sequence (DNA): TGTGCCAGCAGTTCCGGACAGGGAGGATATCAGCCCCAGCATTTT. Full variable domain (rest looked up from reference TRBV28 and TRBJ1-5): DVKVTQSSRYLVKRTGEKVFLECVQDMDHENMFWYRQDPGLGLRLIYFSYDVKMKEKGDIPEGYSVSREKKERFSLILESASTNQTSMYLCASSSGQGGYQPQHFGDGTRLSIL.

This clone appeared a single time. The chain joins TRBV27 to TRBJ2-1; 11 nucleotides match TRBD2. CDR3 length equals 15 residues. After removal of 3 bases from V and 8 bases from J, the junction contained 6 bases not matched to a gene. The germline gives CDR1 MNHEY, CDR2 SMNVEV (reference sequence). The DNA of the CDR3 is TGTGCCAGCAGTTTGGTAGCGGGGGGGTATTATGAGCAGTTCTTC. Translating it yields CASSLVAGGYYEQFF.

The rearrangement uses TRBV6-4 and TRBJ2-2; 7 positions match TRBD1. The CDR3 is made up of 14 amino acids. The trim removed 4 bases at V and 6 bases at J, leaving 5 bases unmatched. Germline V CDR1 and CDR2: MRHNA, SNTAGT. As DNA, the CDR3 is TGTGCCAGCAGTGCCGGGACAGATGCCGGGGAGCTGTTTTTT. Protein product: CASSAGTDAGELFF.

The chain has TRBV6-6 and TRBJ1-6; possibly TRBD1 for D (6 bases). Germline loops: CDR1 MNHNY, CDR2 SVGAGI (reference sequence). CDR3 size: 15 residues. Trimming pared 8 bases from V and 4 bases from J, leaving 15 bases between. CDR3 region: CASFQQGRYNSPLHF. CDR3 DNA: TGTGCCAGCTTTCAACAGGGACGGTATAATTCACCCCTCCACTTT.

In its sample, this clone was seen a few times. In DNA form, the CDR3 reads TGTGCCAGCAGCTTAATTGGTCAAGGGGAGGCAGATACGCAGTATTTT. It encodes CASSLIGQGEADTQYF. This chain uses TRBV7-9 with TRBJ2-3; possible D gene TRBD2, 6 bases. This CDR3 has 16 residues. V shed 2 bases and J shed 4 bases, with 16 bases lying between them. From germline, CDR1 is SEHNR and CDR2 FQNEAQ (reference sequence).

V gene TRBV6-4 combines with J gene TRBJ2-3; TRBD2 aligns across 15 bases. Germline V lookup: CDR1 MRHNA, CDR2 SNTAGT. The CDR3 length is 15 residues. V was clipped by 6 bases and J by 6 bases; unmatched bases: 4. In DNA, the CDR3 is TGTGCCAGCAGAAAGGGGACTAGCGGGGGGGATACGCAGTATTTT. Translation gives CASRKGTSGGDTQYF.

J is TRBJ2-7 and V is TRBV7-9, with TRBD1 matching 8 bases. This CDR3 comprises 15 residues. Germline CDR1 reads SEHNR; CDR2 reads FQNEAQ (reference sequence). The ends lost 0 bases at V and 7 bases at J; junction bases unmatched: 8. The CDR3 DNA reads as TGTGCCAGCAGCTTAGCCTCTTGGACAGGGACTGAGCAGTACTTC. It translates to CASSLASWTGTEQYF.

This clone was seen a few times. The V and J genes are TRBV28 and TRBJ2-7; 9 nucleotides agree with TRBD2. Germline CDR1 is MDHEN and CDR2 is SYDVKM. Unmatched junction bases numbered 10, after V lost 11 bases and J lost 5 bases. CDR3 length equals 13 residues. CDR3 loop: CAVRAGGSNEQYF. DNA of the CDR3: TGTGCCGTCAGGGCGGGAGGGTCCAACGAGCAGTACTTC. Using reference TRBV28 and TRBJ2-7 for the parts outside the CDR3, the full variable domain is DVKVTQSSRYLVKRTGEKVFLECVQDMDHENMFWYRQDPGLGLRLIYFSYDVKMKEKGDIPEGYSVSREKKERFSLILESASTNQTSMYLCAVRAGGSNEQYFGPGTRLTVT.

J is TRBJ2-6 and V is TRBV11-2; D gene uncertain. The CDR3 extends over 19 amino acids. Looked up from germline, CDR1 is SGHAT and CDR2 is FQNNGV. V was clipped by 2 bases and J by 0 bases, with 17 bases between them. The CDR3 bases are TGTGCCAGCAGCTTATCTGGGTTTGCGGAATACTCTGGGGCCAACGTCCTGACTTTC. Protein: CASSLSGFAEYSGANVLTF.

A single count supports this clone. CDR3 amino acids: CASSVLGGGYNEQFF. The CDR3 nucleotides are TGTGCCAGCAGCGTACTCGGGGGAGGGTACAATGAGCAGTTCTTC. This chain joins TRBV9 and TRBJ2-1; 7 nucleotides align to TRBD2. Losses at the gene ends were 1 base for V and 4 bases for J; bases not matched to a gene: 5. Germline-derived CDR1 and CDR2 are SGDLS and YYNGEE. This CDR3 region has 15 residues.

This sequence joins TRBV5-1 and TRBJ1-1; D is uncertain. Deletions cut 1 base from V and 0 bases from J, with 13 bases between. In germline, CDR1 is SGHRS, CDR2 YFSETQ. CDR3 length: 16 amino acids. In DNA, the CDR3 is TGCGCCAGCAGCTTGTCCCGGGGAAACATGAACACTGAAGCTTTCTTT. Translation: CASSLSRGNMNTEAFF.

The rearrangement links TRBV6-1 to TRBJ1-4; TRBD1 aligns across 7 bases. The V segment lost 7 bases and the J segment 2 bases; nucleotides outside the gene matches: 7. CDR1 and CDR2 from the germline V gene are MNHNS and SASEGT. The CDR3 length is 15 residues. The CDR3 DNA reads TGTGCCAGCAACCCCCCGACAGGGACTAATGAAAAACTGTTTTTT. Translating it yields CASNPPTGTNEKLFF.

The chain combines TRBV10-3 with TRBJ2-7; D possibly corresponds to TRBD2 (6 bases). Looked up from germline, CDR1 is ENHRY and CDR2 is SYGVKD. This CDR3 has 15 residues. Trimming took off 5 bases at V and 5 bases at J, with 19 bases between the two ends. The CDR3 spells CAISIRDSGTHEQYF. The CDR3 DNA reads TGTGCCATCAGTATACGGGACTCGGGTACTCACGAGCAGTACTTC.

The gene calls are TRBV7-9 and TRBJ2-1, with TRBD2 matching over 7 bases. This CDR3 is 15 amino acids long. Looked up from germline, CDR1 is SEHNR and CDR2 is FQNEAQ (reference sequence). The J segment lost 4 bases and the V segment lost 3 bases, leaving 6 bases of the junction unmatched. The CDR3 region has the DNA TGTGCCAGCAGCTTCGCCCTAGCGGTGTACAATGAGCAGTTCTTC. This codes for CASSFALAVYNEQFF.

The chain joins TRBV5-1 to TRBJ2-6; no firm D call. The CDR3 is made up of 13 amino acids. V lost 4 bases and J 1 base, leaving 3 bases between the germline ends. The germline gives CDR1 SGHRS, CDR2 YFSETQ. As DNA, the CDR3 is TGCGCCAGCAGCCTATCTGGGGCCAACGTCCTGACTTTC. It encodes CASSLSGANVLTF. Full variable domain (missing parts from reference TRBV5-1 and TRBJ2-6): KAGVTQTPRYLIKTRGQQVTLSCSPISGHRSVSWYQQTPGQGLQFLFEYFSETQRNKGNFPGRFSGRQFSNSRSEMNVSTLELGDSALYLCASSLSGANVLTFGAGSRLTVL.

V is TRBV12-5 and J is TRBJ1-4; 8 nucleotides line up with TRBD1. The germline V gene has CDR1 LGHNT and CDR2 FRNRAP. V was clipped by 7 bases and J by 7 bases; unmatched bases: 8. The CDR3 covers 14 residues. The CDR3 region has the DNA TGTGCTAGTGCCCGACAGGGGCGAAGTGAAAAACTGTTTTTT. Residues: CASARQGRSEKLFF.

The chain joins TRBV10-3 to TRBJ2-5; 13 nucleotides line up with TRBD2. The end of the DNA fits TRBJ2-7 better, so the J call may be wrong. The CDR3 is 16 amino acids. Germline-derived CDR1 and CDR2 are ENHRY and SYGVKD. The CDR3 nucleotides read TGTGCCATCAGTGAGTCCAGGACTAGCGGGGGCTACGAGCAGTACTTC. Translation: CAISESRTSGGYEQYF.

V usage is TRBV6-6 and J usage is TRBJ2-1; D ambiguous. CDR1 and CDR2 from the germline V gene are MNHNY and SVGAGI (reference sequence). The CDR3 is 14 residues long. V shed 8 bases and J shed 7 bases, with 18 bases lying between them. In nucleotides, the CDR3 is TGTGCCAGCTCCTCCCCTCCGGAGTTGAATGAGCAGTTCTTC. This translates into CASSSPPELNEQFF.

This rearrangement joins TRBV28 to TRBJ2-5; D remains ambiguous. The length of the CDR3 is 11 residues. From germline, CDR1 is MDHEN and CDR2 SYDVKM. Trimming took off 6 bases at V and 1 base at J, with 3 bases between the two ends. The CDR3 nucleotides read TGTGCCAGCAGACTCCAAGAGACCCAGTACTTC. This sequence encodes CASRLQETQYF. Based on the CDR3 plus reference TRBV28 and TRBJ2-5, the full variable domain is DVKVTQSSRYLVKRTGEKVFLECVQDMDHENMFWYRQDPGLGLRLIYFSYDVKMKEKGDIPEGYSVSREKKERFSLILESASTNQTSMYLCASRLQETQYFGPGTRLLVL.

V and J are TRBV6-7 and TRBJ2-7; D unresolved. TRBV6-7 is annotated as an ORF whose role is uncertain. Trimming shortened V by 9 bases and J by 6 bases, and 9 bases separated the two germline ends. The CDR3 length is 10 residues. The CDR3 DNA reads as TGTGCCAGGCTGCAGGTCGAGCAGTACTTC. Translating gives CARLQVEQYF.

This clone was observed once. This chain connects TRBV19 to TRBJ2-1; D not certain. The V gene's germline CDR1 is LNHDA and CDR2 SQIVND (reference sequence). Trimming stripped 5 bases from V and 4 bases from J, with 6 bases between. The CDR3 consists of 12 residues. CDR3 nucleotide sequence: TGTGCCAGTAGTGTCCATTACAATGAGCAGTTCTTC. This gives the protein CASSVHYNEQFF.